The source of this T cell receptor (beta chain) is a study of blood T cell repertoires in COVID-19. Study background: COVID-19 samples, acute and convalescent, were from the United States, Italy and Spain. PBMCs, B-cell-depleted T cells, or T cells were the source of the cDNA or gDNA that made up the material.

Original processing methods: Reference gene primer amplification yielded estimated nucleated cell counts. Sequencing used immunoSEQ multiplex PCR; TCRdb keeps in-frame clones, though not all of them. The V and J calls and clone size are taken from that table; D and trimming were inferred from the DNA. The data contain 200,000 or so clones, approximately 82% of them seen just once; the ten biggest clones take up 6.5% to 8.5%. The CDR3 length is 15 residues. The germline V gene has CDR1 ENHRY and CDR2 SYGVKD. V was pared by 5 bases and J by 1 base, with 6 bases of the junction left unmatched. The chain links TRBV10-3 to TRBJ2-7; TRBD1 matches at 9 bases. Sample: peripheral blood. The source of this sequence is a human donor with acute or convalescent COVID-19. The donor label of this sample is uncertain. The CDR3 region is CAISRGQGNSYEQYF. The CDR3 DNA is TGTGCCATCAGTCGAGGACAGGGGAATTCCTACGAGCAGTACTTC.